The count of the clone carrying this TCR beta chain is one. Its antigen is unidentified. Researchers ran the PCR with 60 Vbeta and 13 Jbeta primers. The method was immunoSEQ multiplex PCR; TCRdb's version includes in-frame clones alone and lacks a portion of them. The data hold about 93,000 clones, with around 78% observed a single time. This entry is derived from a study of cytomegalovirus exposure and HLA in healthy donors. Study as a whole: From some 180 million T cells, an earlier analysis saw roughly 120 million unique TCR beta sequences.

General observations from the study: In a later analysis, productive TCRs from donors in an Asian-associated ancestry cluster reportedly carried fewer N-insertions than the cohort mean. Among the CMV-associated chains, three were confirmed in vitro as specific for CMV antigens. Later genetic work tied a missense DCLRE1C variant to beta-chain V and J trimming.

The CDR3 runs to 15 residues. Trimming took 4 bases from V and 6 from J; bases not matched to a gene: 11. Germline CDR1 and CDR2: SNHLY and FYNNEI. The TCR sequence derives from a man in his thirties or forties in good health and CMV-seronegative. The V call is TRBV2, the J call TRBJ1-2; 7 nucleotides agree with TRBD1. Sequencing used PBMCs. DNA of the CDR3: TGTGCCAGCAGTGCCGTAGACAGGGAAAATGATGGCTACACCTTC. It specifies CASSAVDRENDGYTF.